Presented here are 23 T cell receptor beta chains from one specimen sequenced in a study of T cell responses to AZD1222 COVID-19 vaccine. Generated by immunoSEQ multiplex PCR, the TCRdb table keeps only in-frame clones and is missing some. This repertoire shows 130,000 to 150,000 clones, roughly nine tenths found once; its top ten account for 4.5% to 6.5%. The sequencing used peripheral blood, collected on day 0 of AZD1222 vaccination. These receptors were obtained from an adult in good health.

This clone was recorded only once. The chain employs TRBV29-1 and TRBJ2-1, with 14 bases fitting TRBD2. Trimming at V came to 6 bases and at J to 11 bases, leaving 9 bases not matched to a gene. Germline lookup yields CDR1 SQVTM and CDR2 ANQGSEA. The CDR3 extends over 14 amino acids. The CDR3 loop is CSVGLAGAMRKQFF. In nucleotides, the CDR3 is TGCAGCGTGGGACTAGCGGGAGCTATGAGAAAGCAGTTCTTC.

The chain couples TRBV28 to TRBJ1-3; TRBD1 is a possible D gene (6 bases). This CDR3 is built from 16 residues. Trimming took off 3 bases at V and 0 bases at J, with 12 bases between the two ends. Germline V gives CDR1 MDHEN, CDR2 SYDVKM. Written as DNA, the CDR3 is TGTGCCAGCAGTTTGGGGGACATTAGCTCTGGAAACACCATATATTTT. Its translation: CASSLGDISSGNTIYF.

The gene calls are TRBV9 and TRBJ2-2; 7 bases map to TRBD1. Germline-derived CDR1 and CDR2 are SGDLS and YYNGEE. This CDR3 is built from 16 residues. Unmatched junction bases numbered 7, after V lost 1 base and J lost 4 bases. CDR3 residues: CASSVRGRSGTGELFF. The CDR3 bases are TGTGCCAGCAGCGTAAGGGGGCGAAGTGGCACCGGGGAGCTGTTTTTT.

This clone has a single count. The V call is TRBV5-5, the J call TRBJ1-1; no clear D. This CDR3 has 13 amino acids. Germline lookup yields CDR1 SGHKS and CDR2 YYEKEE (reference sequence). The V and J ends lost 2 bases and 3 bases respectively, with 8 bases between them. CDR3 in amino acids: CASSFADYTEAFF. Written as DNA, the CDR3 is TGTGCCAGCAGCTTTGCAGATTACACTGAAGCTTTCTTT.

The J gene is TRBJ2-1, the V gene TRBV30, with D possibly matching TRBD2 (5 bases). Germline V lookup: CDR1 GTSNPN, CDR2 SVGIG (reference sequence). This CDR3 comprises 11 residues. The ends were cut back, 5 bases at V and 5 bases at J, with 7 bases in the middle. This CDR3 is CAWGLHNEQFF. In nucleotides, the CDR3 is TGTGCCTGGGGACTCCACAATGAGCAGTTCTTC. The variable domain in full, with the rest retrieved from reference TRBV30 and TRBJ2-1, is SQTIHQWPATLVQPVGSPLSLECTVEGTSNPNLYWYRQAAGRGLQLLFYSVGIGQISSEVPQNLSASRPQDRQFILSSKKLLLSDSGFYLCAWGLHNEQFFGPGTRLTVL.

This chain links TRBV7-9 with TRBJ2-7; D may match TRBD1 or TRBD2 (5 bases each). Trimming removed 5 bases from V and 7 bases from J, with 21 bases in between. There are 15 residues in the CDR3. Germline-derived CDR1 and CDR2 are SEHNR and FQNEAQ (reference sequence). The CDR3, as DNA: TGTGCCAGCAGCCCCCCGGGACGAATGGACAAGGAGCAGTACTTC. It yields the protein CASSPPGRMDKEQYF.

The V and J genes are TRBV14 and TRBJ1-1; no clear D. Trimming stripped 4 bases from V and 5 bases from J, with 11 bases between. In germline, CDR1 is SGHDN, CDR2 FVKESK. The CDR3 loop spans 13 amino acids. CDR3 sequence reads: CASSRGDWTEAFF. The DNA of the CDR3 is TGTGCCAGCAGCCGTGGGGATTGGACTGAAGCTTTCTTT.

The V and J genes are TRBV7-2 and TRBJ2-7; D might be TRBD1 or TRBD2, each matching 5 bases. Germline loops: CDR1 SGHTA, CDR2 FQGNSA. This CDR3 has 14 amino acids. Between the trimmed V and J ends, which lost 1 base and 3 bases, there was a span of 10 bases. In nucleotides, the CDR3 is TGTGCCAGCAGCTTAGGGGGGAGTATCTACGAGCAGTACTTC. Amino acids: CASSLGGSIYEQYF. The whole variable domain, remainder taken from reference TRBV7-2 and TRBJ2-7, is GAGVSQSPSNKVTEKGKDVELRCDPISGHTALYWYRQSLGQGLEFLIYFQGNSAPDKSGLPSDRFSAERTGGSVSTLTIQRTQQEDSAVYLCASSLGGSIYEQYFGPGTRLTVT.

The rearrangement links TRBV7-6 to TRBJ2-4; D gene uncertain. The CDR3 is 15 amino acids. Trimming cost V 5 bases and J 4 bases, with 15 bases left between them. CDR1 is SGHVS and CDR2 is FNYEAQ in the germline V gene. DNA for the CDR3: TGTGCCAGCAGCCCTAAACAAGACATGAAAAACATTCAGTACTTC. As protein: CASSPKQDMKNIQYF.

The chain is built from TRBV9 and TRBJ1-5; no reliable D call. Trimming removed 0 bases from V and 0 bases from J, with 7 bases in between. Germline-derived CDR1 and CDR2 are SGDLS and YYNGEE. The CDR3 loop spans 15 amino acids. The DNA for the CDR3 is TGTGCCAGCAGCGTAGCCGTAAATAGCAATCAGCCCCAGCATTTT. Translating gives CASSVAVNSNQPQHF.

V gene TRBV7-9 combines with J gene TRBJ1-4, with D hard to call. Germline lookup yields CDR1 SEHNR and CDR2 FQNEAQ (reference sequence). This CDR3 has 12 residues. The ends were cut back, 7 bases at V and 8 bases at J, with 11 bases in the middle. In DNA form, the CDR3 reads TGTGCCAGCAAACCGGGAGGGGAAAAACTGTTTTTT. It specifies CASKPGGEKLFF.

The chain employs TRBV5-6 and TRBJ1-2, with D hard to call. This CDR3 comprises 15 residues. The V and J ends lost 4 bases and 1 base respectively, with 14 bases between them. Germline CDR1 SGHDT, CDR2 YYEEEE. Written as DNA, the CDR3 is TGTGCCAGCAGCCTTACCCCGATCAGTAACTATGGCTACACCTTC. Translated: CASSLTPISNYGYTF.

The CDR3 reads CASSLISAVGELFF. The DNA of the CDR3 is TGTGCCAGCAGCTTAATCTCGGCAGTCGGGGAGCTGTTTTTT. The chain employs TRBV7-3 and TRBJ2-2; D call uncertain. The V end was cut by 1 base, the J end by 7 bases, with 10 bases between. The germline CDR1 and CDR2 sequences are SGHTA and FQGTGA. The CDR3 totals 14 residues.

This chain connects TRBV28 to TRBJ1-4; TRBD1 aligns across 7 bases. Germline CDR1 reads MDHEN; CDR2 reads SYDVKM. Losses at the gene ends were 7 bases for V and 3 bases for J; bases not matched to a gene: 5. There are 14 residues in the CDR3. This CDR3 is CASNRQGPNEKLFF. Here the CDR3 DNA reads TGTGCCAGCAATAGACAGGGACCTAATGAAAAACTGTTTTTT.

The chain carries TRBV5-1 and TRBJ2-2; 7 bases line up with TRBD1. The trim removed 0 bases at V and 7 bases at J, leaving 3 bases unmatched. There are 14 residues in the CDR3. CDR1 and CDR2 from the germline V gene are SGHRS and YFSETQ. The DNA for the CDR3 is TGCGCCAGCAGCTTGGGGCAGGGGGACGGGGAGCTGTTTTTT. Residues: CASSLGQGDGELFF. The full variable domain, its missing parts supplied by reference TRBV5-1 and TRBJ2-2, is KAGVTQTPRYLIKTRGQQVTLSCSPISGHRSVSWYQQTPGQGLQFLFEYFSETQRNKGNFPGRFSGRQFSNSRSEMNVSTLELGDSALYLCASSLGQGDGELFFGEGSRLTVL.

This clone was found a few times. The V and J genes are TRBV9 and TRBJ2-5, with 7 bases that match TRBD2. V was clipped by 4 bases and J by 4 bases; unmatched bases: 1. Germline CDR1 and CDR2: SGDLS and YYNGEE. The CDR3 has 12 amino acids. The CDR3 sequence is CASSTGGETQYF. CDR3 nucleotide sequence: TGTGCCAGCAGCACGGGGGGAGAGACCCAGTACTTC.

The V gene is TRBV13, the J gene TRBJ2-7, with 9 bases that match TRBD1. CDR1 and CDR2 from the germline V gene are PRHDT and FYEKMQ (reference sequence). The CDR3 runs to 16 residues. After removal of 5 bases from V and 1 base from J, the junction contained 9 bases not matched to a gene. The CDR3 DNA follows: TGTGCCAGCAGCAAGCGGACAGGGGATTTTTCCTACGAGCAGTACTTC. Protein sequence: CASSKRTGDFSYEQYF.

This chain uses TRBV28 with TRBJ1-4, with D unclear. V shed 6 bases and J shed 5 bases, with 13 bases lying between them. The CDR3 contains 14 residues. Germline CDR1 and CDR2: MDHEN and SYDVKM. DNA for the CDR3: TGTGCCAGCAGCCCCGGCGGTCTAAATGAAAAACTGTTTTTT. It specifies CASSPGGLNEKLFF.

This chain connects TRBV4-1 to TRBJ2-1; 7 nucleotides agree with TRBD2. Germline CDR1 is MGHRA and CDR2 is YSYEKL. The CDR3 totals 15 residues. V dropped 4 bases and J dropped 6; count of bases not matched to a gene: 9. The chain's CDR3 is CASSLGGGRSNEQFF. CDR3 nucleotides: TGCGCCAGCAGCCTGGGTGGCGGGAGAAGCAATGAGCAGTTCTTC.

CDR3 sequence (DNA): TGTGCCAGCAGTTTAGAGGGTCTGGTCGGAAACTATGGCTACACCTTC. Amino acids: CASSLEGLVGNYGYTF. This sequence joins TRBV28 and TRBJ1-2; D unclear. Trimming pared 2 bases from V and 2 bases from J, leaving 15 bases between. The CDR3 consists of 16 residues. From germline, CDR1 is MDHEN and CDR2 SYDVKM.

The gene calls are TRBV10-3 and TRBJ1-5; a weak D match, TRBD1 (6 bases). Trimming took off 1 base at V and 5 bases at J, with 12 bases between the two ends. The CDR3 is 15 residues long. The germline V gene encodes CDR1 ENHRY and CDR2 SYGVKD. In DNA, the CDR3 is TGTGCCATCAGTGAGTATGGACAGCCCGATCAGCCCCAGCATTTT. Translated: CAISEYGQPDQPQHF.

DNA for the CDR3: TGTGCCACCAGCAGAGTGCCAAATGAAAAACTGTTTTTT. It encodes CATSRVPNEKLFF. The V call is TRBV15, the J call TRBJ1-4; unclear D gene. The germline V gene encodes CDR1 LNHNV and CDR2 YYDKDF (reference sequence). The CDR3 sequence is 13 residues long. The V end was cut by 1 base, the J end by 5 bases, with 5 bases between.

The chain carries TRBV28 and TRBJ2-5; D is unresolved. V lost 9 bases and J 5 bases, leaving 7 bases between the germline ends. The V gene's germline CDR1 is MDHEN and CDR2 SYDVKM. The CDR3 has 10 residues. CDR3 nucleotide sequence: TGTGCCAGGGTGGAGGAGACCCAGTACTTC. This sequence encodes CARVEETQYF. The full variable domain, in which reference TRBV28 and TRBJ2-5 provide the parts outside the CDR3, is DVKVTQSSRYLVKRTGEKVFLECVQDMDHENMFWYRQDPGLGLRLIYFSYDVKMKEKGDIPEGYSVSREKKERFSLILESASTNQTSMYLCARVEETQYFGPGTRLLVL.